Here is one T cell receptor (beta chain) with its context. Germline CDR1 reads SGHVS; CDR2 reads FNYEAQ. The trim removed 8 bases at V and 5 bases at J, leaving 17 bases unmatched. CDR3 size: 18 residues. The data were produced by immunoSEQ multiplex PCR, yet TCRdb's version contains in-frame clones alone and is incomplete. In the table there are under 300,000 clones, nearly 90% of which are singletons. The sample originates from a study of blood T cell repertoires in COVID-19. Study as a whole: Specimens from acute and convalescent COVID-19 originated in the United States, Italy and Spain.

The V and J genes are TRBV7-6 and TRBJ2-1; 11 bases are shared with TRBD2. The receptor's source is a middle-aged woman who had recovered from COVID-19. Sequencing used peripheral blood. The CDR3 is CASSPGLAAPGADNEQFF. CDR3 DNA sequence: TGTGCCAGCTCACCGGGACTAGCGGCCCCGGGGGCGGACAATGAGCAGTTCTTC.